The 24 T cell receptor beta chains presented below share a single source sample, sequenced in a study of blood T cell repertoires in COVID-19. Clones were read by immunoSEQ multiplex PCR, and TCRdb kept only the in-frame ones, dropping some. The table has about 190,000 clones, 80% to 85% seen once; the top ten hold roughly 20%. Specimen: peripheral blood. These receptors came from a human donor in a cohort sampled during active COVID-19.

The chain carries TRBV12-3 or TRBV12-4 and TRBJ1-2; TRBD1 agrees at 7 bases. CDR3 length: 13 residues. V dropped 6 bases and J dropped 10; count of bases not matched to a gene: 11. The CDR3 region has the DNA TGTGCCAGCAGCCCCAGGGACAGCGACTTCTACACCTTC. Translating it yields CASSPRDSDFYTF.

The chain carries TRBV19 and TRBJ2-3; 8 bases are shared with TRBD2. The ends lost 7 bases at V and 2 bases at J; junction bases unmatched: 11. The CDR3 length is 16 residues. Germline V gene lookup returns CDR1 LNHDA and CDR2 SQIVND (reference sequence). The CDR3 is CASTFRGGPTTDTQYF. The CDR3 DNA is TGTGCCAGTACTTTTCGGGGGGGTCCCACCACAGATACGCAGTATTTT. Drawing the rest from reference TRBV19 and TRBJ2-3, the complete variable domain is DGGITQSPKYLFRKEGQNVTLSCEQNLNHDAMYWYRQDPGQGLRLIYYSQIVNDFQKGDIAEGYSVSREKKESFPLTVTSAQKNPTAFYLCASTFRGGPTTDTQYFGPGTRLTVL.

This clone appeared a single time. The chain couples TRBV10-3 to TRBJ2-7, with 8 nucleotides matching TRBD1. The CDR3 has 16 amino acids. Germline lookup yields CDR1 ENHRY and CDR2 SYGVKD. J lost 6 bases, V lost 2 bases, and 12 bases had no gene match. In nucleotides, the CDR3 is TGTGCCATCAGTGAGCCCACCGGGACAGGACGAGGCGAGCAGTACTTC. Translating it yields CAISEPTGTGRGEQYF.

The CDR3 protein is CASSLALGALWTEAFF. Here the CDR3 DNA reads TGTGCCAGCAGCTTAGCGCTGGGGGCGCTTTGGACTGAAGCTTTCTTT. The chain recombines TRBV7-8 with TRBJ1-1, with D possibly matching TRBD1 (6 bases). The germline V and J ends were trimmed by 0 bases and 5 bases, with 16 bases remaining between them. Germline V gives CDR1 SGHVS, CDR2 FQNEAQ. This CDR3 region has 16 residues.

The sample holds one count of this clone. The chain carries TRBV5-4 and TRBJ2-5; TRBD1 might be the D (6 bases). CDR3 length: 13 residues. Germline V gene data show CDR1 as SGHNT and CDR2 as YYREEE (reference sequence). Trimming cost V 5 bases and J 3 bases, with 11 bases left between them. The CDR3 protein is CASRNQGKETQYF. CDR3 nucleotides: TGTGCCAGCAGAAACCAGGGGAAAGAGACCCAGTACTTC.

The chain carries TRBV30 and TRBJ1-1; D might be TRBD1 (6 bases). Germline lookup yields CDR1 GTSNPN and CDR2 SVGIG (reference sequence). The CDR3 has 15 amino acids. V was trimmed by 2 bases and J by 3 bases, leaving 16 bases between them. CDR3 in amino acids: CAWSLLISGDTEAFF. The DNA of the CDR3 is TGTGCCTGGAGTCTCTTAATCTCAGGGGACACTGAAGCTTTCTTT.

The V and J genes are TRBV6-2 or TRBV6-3 and TRBJ2-5; TRBD2 matches 9 bases. The V gene end was trimmed by 6 bases and the J gene end by 1 base; junction bases not matched to a gene: 6. The germline gives CDR1 MNHEY, CDR2 SVGEGT. The CDR3 length is 15 residues. CDR3 DNA sequence: TGTGCCAGCAGCTTTAAGCGGGGGGTCCAAGAGACCCAGTACTTC. This sequence encodes CASSFKRGVQETQYF.

Worth noting for this clone: Since no conserved phenylalanine or tryptophan closes the CDR3, a read error is the likely cause. The DNA is left out, because the CDR3 cannot be placed on it with certainty; the CDR3 is given as TCRdb lists it. The rearrangement uses TRBV10-3 and TRBJ2-3; the tabulated D call, TRBD1, remains unverified against the DNA. CDR1 and CDR2 from the germline V gene are ENHRY and SYGVKD. A total of 13 residues make up the CDR3, ends included. The CDR3 here is CAISEGYDRGLMS.

The chain couples TRBV5-6 to TRBJ2-6; 9 bases map to TRBD1. Trimming at V came to 7 bases and at J to 3 bases, leaving 14 bases not matched to a gene. The CDR3 runs 18 residues. The germline V gene has CDR1 SGHDT and CDR2 YYEEEE. Written as DNA, the CDR3 is TGTGCCAGCGGACGACAGGGGGGAGTTTCGGGTGGGGCCAACGTCCTGACTTTC. Protein sequence: CASGRQGGVSGGANVLTF.

V usage is TRBV18 and J usage is TRBJ2-5; D ambiguous. V lost 6 bases and J lost 4, with 12 bases in between. The CDR3 runs to 13 residues. Germline V gives CDR1 KGHSH, CDR2 LQKENI. Written as DNA, the CDR3 is TGTGCCAGCTCTCGCGGATTGGGAGAGACCCAGTACTTC. This encodes CASSRGLGETQYF.

This clone was counted once. The chain joins TRBV7-3 to TRBJ2-2, with 8 bases aligning to TRBD1. The CDR3 is 16 amino acids. The junction had 6 bases not matched to a gene; V was cut back by 5 bases and J by 1 base. Germline CDR1 reads SGHTA; CDR2 reads FQGTGA. CDR3: CASSLTTGVNTGELFF. CDR3 nucleotide sequence: TGTGCCAGCAGCCTCACGACAGGGGTGAACACCGGGGAGCTGTTTTTT.

The chain is built from TRBV11-3 and TRBJ2-5, with D perhaps TRBD2 (5 bases). The CDR3 is made up of 15 amino acids. Trimming shortened V by 5 bases and J by 4 bases, and 17 bases separated the two germline ends. CDR1 is SGHNT and CDR2 is YENEEA in the germline V gene. CDR3 in DNA: TGTGCCAGCAGCCACCGGGAACCATGGGGAGAGACCCAGTACTTC. It translates to CASSHREPWGETQYF.

The chain combines TRBV7-6 with TRBJ2-7; TRBD1 agrees at 9 bases. The V gene end was trimmed by 5 bases and the J gene end by 6 bases; junction bases not matched to a gene: 11. Germline CDR1 and CDR2: SGHVS and FNYEAQ. The CDR3 runs 15 residues. CDR3 nucleotide sequence: TGTGCCAGCAGCCCACGACAGGGGGTGAATCTCGAGCAGTACGTC. Amino acid sequence: CASSPRQGVNLEQYV.

The genes are TRBV28 and TRBJ2-7, with 9 nucleotides matching TRBD1. V lost 6 bases, J lost 2 bases, and 5 bases stayed unmatched. The CDR3 is 14 residues long. Germline values: CDR1 MDHEN, CDR2 SYDVKM. The CDR3 is CASSPGQGPYEQYV. The DNA for the CDR3 is TGTGCCAGCAGCCCAGGACAGGGGCCCTACGAGCAGTACGTC.

The V and J genes are TRBV29-1 and TRBJ2-2; D ambiguous. CDR1 is SQVTM and CDR2 is ANQGSEA in the germline V gene. Trimming stripped 3 bases from V and 6 bases from J, with 11 bases between. The length of the CDR3 is 13 residues. This CDR3 is CSVEVLGAGELFF. CDR3 nucleotide sequence: TGCAGCGTTGAGGTACTGGGCGCCGGGGAGCTGTTTTTT.

The CDR3 protein is CASSQDPSDNEQFF. The CDR3 bases are TGTGCCAGCAGCCAAGACCCTAGCGACAATGAGCAGTTCTTC. The V gene is TRBV4-2, the J gene TRBJ2-1; D might be TRBD2 (6 bases). V dropped 0 bases and J dropped 5 bases, with 8 bases sitting between them. The V gene's germline CDR1 is LGHNA and CDR2 YNFKEQ. This CDR3 has 14 residues.

This clone was detected only once. This chain connects TRBV24-1 to TRBJ2-7, with 8 bases lining up with TRBD1. CDR3 length: 17 amino acids. The J segment lost 9 bases and the V segment lost 5 bases, leaving 20 bases of the junction unmatched. Per the germline V gene, CDR1 is KGHDR and CDR2 is SFDVKD. The CDR3 protein is CATSARGGGQEAFRQYV. The CDR3, as DNA: TGTGCCACCAGTGCCCGAGGTGGGGGACAGGAAGCATTTCGGCAGTACGTC.

The rearrangement uses TRBV18 and TRBJ1-2; 7 nucleotides align to TRBD1. The V gene's germline CDR1 is KGHSH and CDR2 LQKENI. The CDR3 consists of 14 residues. Germline trimming cut 5 bases from V and 2 bases from J; bases unmatched to any gene: 5. The CDR3 DNA is TGTGCCAGCTCAACCGGGACAGCCAACTATGGCTACACCTTC. Translating gives CASSTGTANYGYTF.

The chain employs TRBV5-6 and TRBJ1-2; the match to TRBD1 covers 9 bases. The V and J ends lost 5 bases and 4 bases, in that order; junction bases with no gene match: 6. The CDR3 spans 14 residues. The germline V gene encodes CDR1 SGHDT and CDR2 YYEEEE. The CDR3 DNA reads TGTGCCAGCAGATATGGGACAGGGATCTATGGCTACACCTTC. Protein product: CASRYGTGIYGYTF.

The CDR3 loop is CASSLGFGPQHF. CDR3 bases: TGTGCCAGCAGCTTAGGCTTCGGGCCCCAGCATTTT. V gene TRBV7-2 combines with J gene TRBJ1-5, with D hard to call. Trimming pared 1 base from V and 9 bases from J, leaving 7 bases between. Germline V gene sequence: CDR1 SGHTA, CDR2 FQGNSA. The CDR3 has 12 residues.

The chain combines TRBV7-8 with TRBJ1-6; D gene ambiguous. The CDR3 spans 15 residues. The V gene's germline CDR1 is SGHVS and CDR2 FQNEAQ. Deletions cut 3 bases from V and 0 bases from J, with 6 bases between. The CDR3 region has the DNA TGTGCCAGCAGCTTCGTGAGCTCCTATAATTCACCCCTCCACTTT. Its translation: CASSFVSSYNSPLHF. Supplemented by reference TRBV7-8 and TRBJ1-6, the full variable domain reads GAGVSQSPRYKVAKRGQDVALRCDPISGHVSLFWYQQALGQGPEFLTYFQNEAQLDKSGLPSDRFFAERPEGSVSTLKIQRTQQEDSAVYLCASSFVSSYNSPLHFGNGTRLTVT.

The chain is built from TRBV7-6 and TRBJ2-2, with TRBD2 matching over 7 bases. CDR3 length: 17 residues. Germline trimming cut 1 base from V and 6 bases from J; bases unmatched to any gene: 11. CDR1 SGHVS and CDR2 FNYEAQ come from the germline V gene. CDR3 region: CASSLVPAGDFAGELFF. The CDR3 DNA reads TGTGCCAGCAGCTTAGTTCCGGCGGGAGACTTCGCCGGGGAGCTGTTTTTT.

The chain has TRBV6-5 and TRBJ2-2; a weak D match, TRBD1 (6 bases). Germline loops: CDR1 MNHEY, CDR2 SVGAGI. CDR3 length equals 15 residues. Trimming removed 5 bases at V and 4 bases at J, with 14 bases between. Here the CDR3 reads CASSQRTAPTGELFF. Here the CDR3 DNA reads TGTGCCAGCAGTCAGAGGACAGCCCCCACCGGGGAGCTGTTTTTT.

The rearrangement joins TRBV7-6 to TRBJ2-1, with 8 positions matching TRBD1. Per the germline V gene, CDR1 is SGHVS and CDR2 is FNYEAQ. The CDR3 sequence is 18 residues long. V lost 5 bases to trimming and J lost 0 bases; unmatched junction nucleotides: 12. CDR3 sequence: CASSIQGDSTSSYNEQFF. CDR3 coding DNA: TGTGCCAGCAGCATACAGGGGGACAGTACGAGCTCCTACAATGAGCAGTTCTTC.